The next 2 T cell receptor beta chains were all read from a single sample in a study of early T cells in non-severe SARS-CoV-2 infection. TCRdb itself ran the 5' RACE reads through MiXCR, one entry per CDR3 protein. The table has roughly 27,000 distinct CDR3 sequences, 3.5% to 5% seen once. Sequences were obtained from whole blood. The receptors originated from an adult who was a healthcare worker with PCR-confirmed SARS-CoV-2 infection or an uninfected control (not recorded which).

This clonotype was recorded at least ten times. The chain carries TRBV7-3 and TRBJ2-2; 8 bases are a match to TRBD2. Per the germline V gene, CDR1 is SGHTA and CDR2 is FQGTGA. The CDR3 covers 16 residues. V lost 5 bases to trimming and J lost 5 bases; unmatched junction nucleotides: 10. CDR3 region: CASSLSGGATTGELFF. Here the CDR3 DNA reads TGTGCCAGCAGCCTATCCGGGGGGGCGACAACCGGGGAGCTGTTTTTT. The whole variable domain, filled in from reference TRBV7-3 and TRBJ2-2, reads GAGVSQTPSNKVTEKGKYVELRCDPISGHTALYWYRQSLGQGPEFLIYFQGTGAADDSGLPNDRFFAVRPEGSVSTLKIQRTERGDSAVYLCASSLSGGATTGELFFGEGSRLTVL.

This clonotype occurred a few times. The V call is TRBV1, the J call TRBJ2-1; the table's D call, TRBD2, was not checked against the DNA. TRBV1 is a pseudogene locus. The CDR3 has 17 amino acids. This CDR3 is CTSSQPPSSGLYNEQFF. CDR3 nucleotide sequence: TGCACCAGCAGCCAACCTCCCTCTAGCGGACTCTACAATGAGCAGTTCTTC.